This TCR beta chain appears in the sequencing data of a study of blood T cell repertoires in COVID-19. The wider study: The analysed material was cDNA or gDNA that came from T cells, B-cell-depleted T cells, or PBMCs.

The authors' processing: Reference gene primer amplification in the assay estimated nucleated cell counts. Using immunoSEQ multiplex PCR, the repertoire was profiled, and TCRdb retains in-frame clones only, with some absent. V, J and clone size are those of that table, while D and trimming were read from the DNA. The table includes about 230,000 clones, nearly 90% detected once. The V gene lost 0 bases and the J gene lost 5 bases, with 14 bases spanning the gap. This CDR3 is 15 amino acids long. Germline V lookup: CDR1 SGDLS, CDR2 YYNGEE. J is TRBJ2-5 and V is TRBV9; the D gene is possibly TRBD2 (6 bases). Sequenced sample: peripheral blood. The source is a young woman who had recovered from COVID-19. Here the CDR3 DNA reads TGTGCCAGCAGCGTAGCGGGAGACCCCAGGGAGACCCAGTACTTC. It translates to CASSVAGDPRETQYF.